The 26 T cell receptor beta chains reported below all come from one sample, sequenced in a study of blood T cell repertoires in COVID-19. Data came from immunoSEQ multiplex PCR; TCRdb stores just in-frame clones and leaves some out. Of around 260,000 clones in the sample, 70% to 90% were seen once. The specimen was PBMCs or T cells enriched from blood (not recorded which). The receptors were gathered from a woman under 40 who had recovered from COVID-19.

The J gene is TRBJ1-1, the V gene TRBV10-3; D call uncertain. The V end was cut by 7 bases, the J end by 1 base, with 10 bases between. Germline loops: CDR1 ENHRY, CDR2 SYGVKD. This CDR3 has 13 residues. CDR3: CAITSQENTEAFF. The CDR3 bases are TGTGCCATCACGAGCCAGGAGAACACTGAAGCTTTCTTT.

This clone appeared a single time. V is TRBV19 and J is TRBJ2-3, with TRBD2 matching 10 bases. CDR3 length equals 15 residues. V shed 6 bases, J shed 2 bases, and the junction held 5 bases outside the gene matches. Germline-derived CDR1 and CDR2 are LNHDA and SQIVND (reference sequence). CDR3 amino acids: CASSPGLAHTDTQYF. CDR3 nucleotide sequence: TGTGCCAGTAGCCCGGGACTAGCGCACACAGATACGCAGTATTTT.

The V gene is TRBV28, the J gene TRBJ1-6; 7 bases align to TRBD1. The CDR3 runs 13 residues. Germline CDR1 is MDHEN and CDR2 is SYDVKM. V lost 6 bases to trimming and J lost 10 bases; unmatched junction nucleotides: 6. Here the CDR3 DNA reads TGTGCCAGCAGGCCCCAGGGGGGCTCACCCCTCCACTTT. Residues: CASRPQGGSPLHF.

The chain carries TRBV27 and TRBJ2-2; 12 nucleotides agree with TRBD2. V lost 4 bases, J lost 4 bases, and 7 bases stayed unmatched. CDR1 MNHEY and CDR2 SMNVEV come from the germline V gene (reference sequence). The CDR3 consists of 17 residues. As DNA, the CDR3 is TGTGCCAGCAGTTGGGGACTAGCGGGCGGGGTCACCGGGGAGCTGTTTTTT. It encodes CASSWGLAGGVTGELFF.

J is TRBJ1-1 and V is TRBV18; 11 nucleotides line up with TRBD1. Unmatched junction bases numbered 7, after V lost 5 bases and J lost 8 bases. Germline values: CDR1 KGHSH, CDR2 LQKENI. The CDR3 has 14 residues. As DNA, the CDR3 is TGTGCCAGCTCAGGACAGGGGGCGCGACCCGAAGCTTTCTTT. This encodes CASSGQGARPEAFF.

In its sample, this clone was seen a few times. The chain has TRBV29-1 and TRBJ2-7; 10 bases are a match to TRBD1. V was pared by 6 bases and J by 2 bases, with 4 bases of the junction left unmatched. CDR3 length: 13 residues. In germline, CDR1 is SQVTM, CDR2 ANQGSEA. The CDR3 DNA is TGCAGCGTCGGGACAGGGGTAGCCTACGAGCAGTACTTC. Protein sequence: CSVGTGVAYEQYF.

The chain has TRBV29-1 and TRBJ1-2; no clear D. Germline loops: CDR1 SQVTM, CDR2 ANQGSEA. The CDR3 has 12 residues. V was cut by 3 bases and J by 7 bases, with 12 bases left in between. The CDR3 DNA reads TGCAGCGTTGATCCGGTGTTGTCTGGCTACACCTTC. It translates to CSVDPVLSGYTF.

V usage is TRBV19 and J usage is TRBJ1-2; 10 nucleotides line up with TRBD1. Trimming cost V 6 bases and J 3 bases; bases outside gene matches: 16. CDR3 length equals 18 residues. Germline values: CDR1 LNHDA, CDR2 SQIVND (reference sequence). CDR3 DNA sequence: TGTGCCAGTAGCCCCCTTCCGGGACAGGGGCTACCATACTATGGCTACACCTTC. It yields the protein CASSPLPGQGLPYYGYTF.

The V call is TRBV5-1, the J call TRBJ2-2; a weak D match, TRBD1 (6 bases). The CDR3 has 14 residues. The germline CDR1 and CDR2 sequences are SGHRS and YFSETQ. Deletions cut 4 bases from V and 7 bases from J, with 14 bases between. In DNA form, the CDR3 reads TGCGCCAGCAGCCTCGGACAGATCCTCGGGGAGCTGTTTTTT. Its translation is CASSLGQILGELFF.

The rearrangement joins TRBV11-2 to TRBJ2-1; D gene unclear. Germline CDR1 reads SGHAT; CDR2 reads FQNNGV. V was pared by 5 bases and J by 5 bases, with 4 bases between. This CDR3 contains 11 residues. CDR3 DNA: TGTGCCAGCAGCCTTGACAATGAGCAGTTCTTC. It is translated as CASSLDNEQFF.

The chain employs TRBV11-2 and TRBJ2-1; 7 positions agree with TRBD1. V trimming: 1 base; J trimming: 4 bases; junction bases outside the gene matches: 4. This CDR3 has 15 residues. Germline V gene data show CDR1 as SGHAT and CDR2 as FQNNGV. In DNA, the CDR3 is TGTGCCAGCAGCTTAGCACAGGGGCATTACAATGAGCAGTTCTTC. This gives the protein CASSLAQGHYNEQFF.

The chain links TRBV14 to TRBJ1-1; D uncertain. The CDR3 sequence is 15 residues long. The germline CDR1 and CDR2 sequences are SGHDN and FVKESK. The V gene lost 5 bases and the J gene lost 2 bases, with 15 bases spanning the gap. As DNA, the CDR3 is TGTGCCAGCAGCGTACGACTTGGAGAAAACACTGAAGCTTTCTTT. Translation: CASSVRLGENTEAFF.

This clone was observed a few times. The V call is TRBV3-1 (or the pseudogene TRBV3-2), the J call TRBJ2-3; 12 bases align to TRBD2. Trimming at V came to 1 base and at J to 7 bases, leaving 6 bases not matched to a gene. Germline assignment: CDR1 LGHDT and CDR2 YNNKEL (reference sequence). The CDR3 runs to 16 residues. The CDR3, as DNA: TGTGCCAGCAGCCAAGGACTAGCGGGAGCCTTGAATACGCAGTATTTT. Translating gives CASSQGLAGALNTQYF.

The genes are TRBV11-2 and TRBJ1-1; the D gene is possibly TRBD1 (5 bases). The germline V gene encodes CDR1 SGHAT and CDR2 FQNNGV. V lost 1 base and J 6 bases, leaving 21 bases between the germline ends. This CDR3 has 17 residues. This CDR3 is CASSLGVGAVLWAEAFF. The CDR3 DNA sequence: TGTGCCAGCAGCTTAGGGGTAGGGGCCGTATTATGGGCTGAAGCTTTCTTT.

V is TRBV7-9 and J is TRBJ2-7, with D possibly TRBD2 on 6 matching bases. V lost 5 bases and J 6 bases, leaving 20 bases between the germline ends. Germline V CDR1 and CDR2: SEHNR, FQNEAQ (reference sequence). This CDR3 has 15 residues. The CDR3 region is CASSPRGGFVSEQYF. The CDR3 nucleotides are TGTGCCAGCAGCCCCCGTGGAGGGTTTGTGAGCGAGCAGTACTTC.

The rearrangement links TRBV7-2 to TRBJ2-1; 10 bases match TRBD2. V gave up 5 bases and J gave up 8 bases; unmatched junction bases: 15. The length of the CDR3 is 17 residues. The germline gives CDR1 SGHTA, CDR2 FQGNSA. CDR3 DNA sequence: TGTGCCAGCAGCATTCAGGTTACTAGCGGGAAGGCGTATGAGCAGTTCTTC. Amino acids: CASSIQVTSGKAYEQFF.

The rearrangement links TRBV7-2 to TRBJ2-7, with unresolved D. The germline gives CDR1 SGHTA, CDR2 FQGNSA. There are 12 residues in the CDR3. The germline V and J ends were trimmed by 8 bases and 2 bases, with 10 bases remaining between them. The CDR3 nucleotides are TGTGCCAGCGGGCCCCTGACCTACGAGCAGTACTTC. This codes for CASGPLTYEQYF.

The rearrangement uses TRBV19 and TRBJ1-2; TRBD1 agrees at 10 bases. The CDR3 runs 16 residues. Trimming removed 5 bases from V and 2 bases from J; junction bases left unmatched: 8. The germline V gene encodes CDR1 LNHDA and CDR2 SQIVND (reference sequence). CDR3 in amino acids: CASSFPGQGSNYGYTF. The CDR3 DNA reads TGTGCCAGTAGTTTTCCGGGACAGGGGTCCAACTATGGCTACACCTTC. The entire variable domain, with the rest obtained from reference TRBV19 and TRBJ1-2, is as follows: DGGITQSPKYLFRKEGQNVTLSCEQNLNHDAMYWYRQDPGQGLRLIYYSQIVNDFQKGDIAEGYSVSREKKESFPLTVTSAQKNPTAFYLCASSFPGQGSNYGYTFGSGTRLTVV.

CDR3: CASSQVGREGGTDTQYF. The CDR3 bases are TGCGCCAGCAGCCAAGTCGGGCGGGAGGGGGGCACAGATACGCAGTATTTT. The rearrangement uses TRBV4-1 and TRBJ2-3; the match to TRBD2 covers 9 bases. After removal of 1 base from V and 1 base from J, the junction contained 6 bases not matched to a gene. This CDR3 is 17 amino acids long. Looked up from germline, CDR1 is MGHRA and CDR2 is YSYEKL.

This rearrangement joins TRBV29-1 to TRBJ1-1, with a possible D match to TRBD1 (6 bases). The V and J ends lost 7 bases and 2 bases respectively, with 23 bases between them. The germline CDR1 and CDR2 sequences are SQVTM and ANQGSEA. The CDR3 consists of 16 residues. The CDR3 region is CSGGGPQGFGNTEAFF. The CDR3 DNA is TGCAGCGGCGGGGGACCACAGGGTTTCGGAAACACTGAAGCTTTCTTT.

The chain carries TRBV5-1 and TRBJ1-4; TRBD1 aligns across 7 bases. The CDR3 extends over 17 amino acids. Germline V gene lookup returns CDR1 SGHRS and CDR2 YFSETQ. After removal of 4 bases from V and 13 bases from J, the junction contained 22 bases not matched to a gene. CDR3 in amino acids: CASSADRASRSNRILFF. CDR3 in DNA: TGCGCCAGCAGCGCTGACAGGGCATCCAGGTCCAATCGAATACTGTTTTTT.

For the CDR3, the DNA is TGCGCCAGCAGCCAAGAATACCTAGCGGGAGGCGGCTACGAGCAGTACTTC. It is translated as CASSQEYLAGGGYEQYF. V usage is TRBV4-1 and J usage is TRBJ2-7; 11 bases match TRBD2. This CDR3 has 17 amino acids. Germline CDR1 reads MGHRA; CDR2 reads YSYEKL. J lost 3 bases, V lost 0 bases, and 7 bases had no gene match.

This clone was detected once. The chain carries TRBV9 and TRBJ2-7; tentatively, D is TRBD2 (5 bases). Deletions cut 0 bases from V and 6 bases from J, with 10 bases between. This CDR3 has 13 residues. Per the germline V gene, CDR1 is SGDLS and CDR2 is YYNGEE. The CDR3 here is CASSVGIGGEQYF. In DNA form, the CDR3 reads TGTGCCAGCAGCGTAGGTATAGGAGGCGAGCAGTACTTC.

This chain links TRBV7-2 with TRBJ2-2; D gene uncertain. The germline V gene encodes CDR1 SGHTA and CDR2 FQGNSA. Between the trimmed V and J ends, which lost 5 bases and 5 bases, there was a span of 9 bases. The CDR3 length is 13 residues. CDR3 sequence: CASSPERTGELFF. In DNA form, the CDR3 reads TGTGCCAGCAGCCCCGAGAGGACCGGGGAGCTGTTTTTT.

V and J are TRBV7-9 and TRBJ2-7, with D uncertain. The CDR3 sequence is 12 residues long. Per germline, CDR1 SEHNR and CDR2 FQNEAQ (reference sequence). V shed 2 bases and J shed 5 bases, with 7 bases lying between them. As DNA, the CDR3 is TGTGCCAGCAGCTTAAAGCCTGACGAGCAGTACTTC. It codes for CASSLKPDEQYF.

This clone was picked up a small number of times. V gene TRBV19 combines with J gene TRBJ2-3; TRBD1 matches 10 bases. Germline CDR1 and CDR2: LNHDA and SQIVND (reference sequence). The CDR3 runs to 16 residues. V lost 4 bases and J lost 4; bases outside the gene matches: 8. This CDR3 reads CASSRGQGIWADTQYF. Here the CDR3 DNA reads TGTGCCAGTAGTAGGGGACAGGGGATTTGGGCAGATACGCAGTATTTT.